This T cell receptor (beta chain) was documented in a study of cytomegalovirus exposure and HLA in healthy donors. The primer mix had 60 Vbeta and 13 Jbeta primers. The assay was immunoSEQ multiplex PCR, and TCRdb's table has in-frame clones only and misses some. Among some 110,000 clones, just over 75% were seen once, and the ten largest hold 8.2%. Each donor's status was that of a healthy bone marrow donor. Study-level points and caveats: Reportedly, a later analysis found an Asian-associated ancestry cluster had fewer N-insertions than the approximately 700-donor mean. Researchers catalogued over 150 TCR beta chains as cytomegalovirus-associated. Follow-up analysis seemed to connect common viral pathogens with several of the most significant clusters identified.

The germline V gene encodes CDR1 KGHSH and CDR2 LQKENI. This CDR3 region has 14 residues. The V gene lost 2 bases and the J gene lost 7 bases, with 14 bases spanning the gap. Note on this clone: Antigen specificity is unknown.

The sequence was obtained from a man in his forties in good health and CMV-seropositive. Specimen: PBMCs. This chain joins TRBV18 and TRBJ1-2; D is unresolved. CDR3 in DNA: TGTGCCAGCTCACCAGATCTGGTTGTCAGTGGCTACACCTTC. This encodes CASSPDLVVSGYTF.